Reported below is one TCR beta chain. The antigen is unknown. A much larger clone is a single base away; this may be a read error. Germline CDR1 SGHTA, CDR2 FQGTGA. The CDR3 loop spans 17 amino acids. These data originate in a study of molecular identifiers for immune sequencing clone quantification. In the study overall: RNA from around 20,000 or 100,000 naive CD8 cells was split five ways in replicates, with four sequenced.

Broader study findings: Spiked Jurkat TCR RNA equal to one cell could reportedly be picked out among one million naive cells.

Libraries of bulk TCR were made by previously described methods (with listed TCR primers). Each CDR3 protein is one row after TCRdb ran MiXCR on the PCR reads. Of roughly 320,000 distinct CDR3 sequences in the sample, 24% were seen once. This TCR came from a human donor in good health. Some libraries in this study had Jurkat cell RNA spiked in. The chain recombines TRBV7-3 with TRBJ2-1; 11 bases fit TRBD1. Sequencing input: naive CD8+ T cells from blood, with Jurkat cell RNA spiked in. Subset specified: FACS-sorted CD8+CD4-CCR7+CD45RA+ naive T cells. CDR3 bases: TGTACCAGCAGCCCTACCGGGACAGGGGGATCCTACAATGAGCAGTTCTTC. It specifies CTSSPTGTGGSYNEQFF.